Included here is one T cell receptor beta chain sequence, with context. The record originates from a study of blood T cell repertoires in COVID-19. The CDR3 totals 11 residues. Germline V lookup: CDR1 SQVTM, CDR2 ANQGSEA. Trimming removed 6 bases at V and 8 bases at J, with 13 bases between. Here immunoSEQ multiplex PCR was the method, and the copy in TCRdb shows in-frame clones only, minus some. The table shows roughly 70,000 clones, with 65% to 85% occurring only once. The sequence came from a human donor in a cohort sampled during active COVID-19. The sequenced sample was peripheral blood. This chain links TRBV29-1 with TRBJ1-2; TRBD1 might be the D (5 bases). The CDR3 here is CSVLGGNGYTF. DNA for the CDR3: TGCAGCGTCCTGGGGGGGAACGGCTACACCTTC.